The 32 T cell receptor beta chains presented below share a single source sample, sequenced in a study of T cells in Graves' hyperthyroidism and ophthalmopathy. What was amplified from RNA transcripts were TCR beta CDR3 regions. A set of HTBI primers served as the primers for a first-round RT-PCR of the TCR CDR3. A single record per CDR3 protein comes from TCRdb applying MiXCR to the multiplex PCR reads. Of 480,000 or so distinct CDR3 sequences in the sample, around 14% are singletons; the top ten hold 15% to 20%. Sequenced input: blood. The receptors come from a woman younger than 35 with Graves' hyperthyroidism.

There are a few counts of this clonotype. This rearrangement joins TRBV25-1 to TRBJ1-1, with D possibly being TRBD1 (5 bases). The germline V gene encodes CDR1 MGHDK and CDR2 SYGVNS. This CDR3 region has 14 residues. Trimming cost V 7 bases and J 3 bases, with 15 bases left between them. This chain's CDR3 is CASTPAQVYTEAFF. The DNA of the CDR3 is TGTGCCAGCACCCCTGCACAGGTGTACACTGAAGCTTTCTTT.

This clonotype was counted ten times or more. The rearrangement links TRBV11-2 to TRBJ2-5; D perhaps matches TRBD2 (5 bases). The CDR3 spans 15 residues. V lost 4 bases and J 7 bases, leaving 19 bases between the germline ends. Looked up from germline, CDR1 is SGHAT and CDR2 is FQNNGV. CDR3 DNA sequence: TGTGCCAGCAGCTCCATCGGGGTGACTACGCGGACCCAGTACTTC. Translation gives CASSSIGVTTRTQYF.

This clonotype was seen repeatedly, ten times or more. The V and J genes are TRBV12-3 or TRBV12-4 and TRBJ1-2; possible D gene TRBD1, 6 bases. There are 18 residues in the CDR3. The V and J ends lost 7 bases and 1 base respectively, with 25 bases between them. The CDR3 nucleotides are TGTGCCAGCAACACAGGACAGCTTTCTCCAGACGGTAACTATGGCTACACCTTC. This gives the protein CASNTGQLSPDGNYGYTF.

There are many counts of this clonotype. The V call is TRBV30, the J call TRBJ2-1; D gene unclear. The germline V and J ends were trimmed by 2 bases and 10 bases, with 6 bases remaining between them. Germline lookup yields CDR1 GTSNPN and CDR2 SVGIG (reference sequence). The CDR3 is made up of 10 amino acids. The CDR3 protein is CAWSPTEQFF. CDR3 nucleotides: TGTGCCTGGAGTCCCACGGAGCAGTTCTTC.

V gene TRBV4-1 combines with J gene TRBJ1-1, with TRBD1 matching 8 bases. This CDR3 has 15 amino acids. CDR1 MGHRA and CDR2 YSYEKL come from the germline V gene. V lost 3 bases to trimming and J lost 5 bases; unmatched junction nucleotides: 8. CDR3 DNA: TGCGCCAGCAGCCAGTTAGGACAGGGAGAAACTGAAGCTTTCTTT. Translated, it gives CASSQLGQGETEAFF.

This clonotype was counted at least ten times. The V gene is TRBV5-1, the J gene TRBJ2-5, with TRBD1 matching over 8 bases. The CDR3 has 15 residues. V lost 3 bases, J lost 3 bases, and 7 bases stayed unmatched. Germline V CDR1 and CDR2: SGHRS, YFSETQ. The CDR3 DNA sequence: TGCGCCAGCAGCTCTAGGGACAGGCCAGAAGAGACCCAGTACTTC. This sequence encodes CASSSRDRPEETQYF.

This clonotype was counted many times. The chain recombines TRBV2 with TRBJ2-6, with D possibly matching TRBD1 (6 bases). CDR1 and CDR2 from the germline V gene are SNHLY and FYNNEI. The CDR3 is made up of 16 amino acids. The V end was cut by 7 bases, the J end by 0 bases, with 13 bases between. CDR3 nucleotides: TGTGCCAGCATTGGGACACCCAGCTCTGGGGCCAACGTCCTGACTTTC. Residues: CASIGTPSSGANVLTF.

The chain is built from TRBV29-1 and TRBJ2-3; D unclear. The germline V gene has CDR1 SQVTM and CDR2 ANQGSEA. The CDR3 sequence is 11 residues long. V was clipped by 4 bases and J by 4 bases, with 6 bases between them. CDR3 protein: CSVVPADTQYF. The CDR3 nucleotides read TGCAGCGTTGTTCCAGCAGATACGCAGTATTTT.

This clonotype occurred many times. The chain employs TRBV11-2 and TRBJ2-1; 9 bases agree with TRBD2. V lost 1 base, J lost 8 bases, and 12 bases stayed unmatched. Germline V gives CDR1 SGHAT, CDR2 FQNNGV. The CDR3 is 17 amino acids. The CDR3 DNA reads as TGTGCCAGCAGCTTAGGTCCGGCGGGAGGGCTAGTTTATGAGCAGTTCTTC. Translating it yields CASSLGPAGGLVYEQFF.

This clonotype was seen ten or more times. The V call is TRBV7-7, the J call TRBJ2-5; TRBD2 matches 14 bases. V was pared by 2 bases and J by 4 bases, with 3 bases of the junction left unmatched. The germline CDR1 and CDR2 sequences are SSHAT and FNYEAQ (reference sequence). CDR3 length: 16 amino acids. In nucleotides, the CDR3 is TGTGCCAGCAGCTTATCCGGGACTAGCGGGAGAGAGACCCAGTACTTC. Protein product: CASSLSGTSGRETQYF.

This clonotype was seen ten or more times. The chain links TRBV2 to TRBJ2-7; tentatively, D is TRBD1 (5 bases). Trimming removed 6 bases at V and 3 bases at J, with 6 bases between. Germline lookup yields CDR1 SNHLY and CDR2 FYNNEI. The CDR3 runs to 11 residues. Here the CDR3 reads CASSDSYEQYV. CDR3 nucleotides: TGTGCCAGCAGCGACAGCTACGAGCAGTACGTC.

This clonotype was observed a handful of times. V gene TRBV30 combines with J gene TRBJ1-2; D gene ambiguous. This CDR3 comprises 14 residues. Looked up from germline, CDR1 is GTSNPN and CDR2 is SVGIG (reference sequence). Trimming took off 0 bases at V and 8 bases at J, with 16 bases between the two ends. The CDR3 DNA reads as TGTGCCTGGAGTGTAAACAGCCATCTCTGGGGCTACACCTTC. This encodes CAWSVNSHLWGYTF.

The table lists this clonotype with many counts. The V and J genes are TRBV11-3 and TRBJ1-1; 7 bases fit TRBD1. Germline V gives CDR1 SGHNT, CDR2 YENEEA. This CDR3 is 19 amino acids long. The V segment lost 4 bases and the J segment 1 base; nucleotides outside the gene matches: 18. This CDR3 is CASSSTQGTKDLPNTEAFF. The CDR3 DNA follows: TGTGCCAGCAGCTCGACACAGGGGACGAAGGACTTACCGAACACTGAAGCTTTCTTT. Together with reference TRBV11-3 and TRBJ1-1, the CDR3 gives the full variable domain: EAGVVQSPRYKIIEKKQPVAFWCNPISGHNTLYWYLQNLGQGPELLIRYENEEAVDDSQLPKDRFSAERLKGVDSTLKIQPAELGDSAVYLCASSSTQGTKDLPNTEAFFGQGTRLTVV.

This clonotype was recorded at least ten times. The rearrangement uses TRBV2 and TRBJ1-1, with D possibly TRBD1 on 5 matching bases. Trimming took 3 bases from V and 14 from J, leaving 16 bases between them. There are 12 residues in the CDR3. Per germline, CDR1 SNHLY and CDR2 FYNNEI. CDR3: CASSDGEDEGFF. The CDR3 DNA sequence: TGTGCCAGCAGTGACGGAGAGGACGAGGGGTTCTTT.

This clonotype showed up many times. The V and J genes are TRBV15 and TRBJ2-5; D not certain. Trimming took off 7 bases at V and 2 bases at J, with 20 bases between the two ends. CDR1 LNHNV and CDR2 YYDKDF come from the germline V gene (reference sequence). The CDR3 has 16 residues. CDR3 residues: CATTKLGGSEQETQYF. The CDR3 DNA reads TGTGCCACCACGAAACTGGGTGGTTCGGAGCAAGAGACCCAGTACTTC.

This clonotype came up a few times. CDR3 region: CASSLTLLGSSTDTQYF. The CDR3 DNA reads as TGTGCCAGCAGCTTAACCCTTCTAGGATCTAGCACAGATACGCAGTATTTT. The V call is TRBV7-3, the J call TRBJ2-3; no clear D gene. The CDR3 contains 17 residues. Germline assignment: CDR1 SGHTA and CDR2 FQGTGA. The V gene lost 0 bases and the J gene lost 0 bases, with 13 bases spanning the gap.

CDR3 sequence reads: CASSSNGLAGYF. Written as DNA, the CDR3 is TGTGCCAGCAGTTCAAATGGACTAGCGGGGTACTTC. The rearrangement uses TRBV12-3 or TRBV12-4 and TRBJ2-4, with 11 bases matching TRBD2. After removal of 4 bases from V and 15 bases from J, the junction contained 5 bases not matched to a gene. The CDR3 has 12 amino acids.

The CDR3 loop is CASSPGLGPRSSSYEQYF. The CDR3 DNA is TGCGCCAGCAGCCCGGGACTGGGTCCTAGATCGTCCTCGTACGAGCAGTACTTC. This sequence joins TRBV5-1 and TRBJ2-7, with D perhaps TRBD2 (6 bases). Trimming took 4 bases from V and 4 from J, leaving 27 bases between them. CDR1 SGHRS and CDR2 YFSETQ come from the germline V gene. The CDR3 loop spans 18 amino acids.

This clonotype has a count of ten or more. This chain uses TRBV7-8 with TRBJ2-1; 9 bases map to TRBD1. The CDR3 is 16 amino acids. With V trimmed by 1 base and J by 1 base, 2 bases remained unmatched. Germline values: CDR1 SGHVS, CDR2 FQNEAQ. CDR3 region: CASSLGDRVSYNEQFF. The CDR3 nucleotides read TGTGCCAGCAGCTTAGGGGACAGGGTTTCCTACAATGAGCAGTTCTTC.

At least ten counts were recorded for this clonotype. The rearrangement links TRBV2 to TRBJ2-5, with D possibly TRBD2 on 6 matching bases. This CDR3 has 14 residues. V dropped 0 bases and J dropped 5 bases, with 10 bases sitting between them. Germline-derived CDR1 and CDR2 are SNHLY and FYNNEI. CDR3 residues: CASSEATRGETQYF. In DNA form, the CDR3 reads TGTGCCAGCAGTGAAGCGACTAGAGGGGAGACCCAGTACTTC. Complete variable domain (other parts from reference TRBV2 and TRBJ2-5): EPEVTQTPSHQVTQMGQEVILRCVPISNHLYFYWYRQILGQKVEFLVSFYNNEISEKSEIFDDQFSVERPDGSNFTLKIRSTKLEDSAMYFCASSEATRGETQYFGPGTRLLVL.

A word on this clonotype: One end of the junction fails to match germline, which may point to a read error. CDR3 nucleotides: TGTGCCACCAGCAGAGAGGGCCTGAACACTGAAGCTCTCTTT. Encoded protein: CATSREGLNTEALF. This chain joins TRBV15 and TRBJ1-1; D is unclear. This CDR3 comprises 14 residues. Germline values: CDR1 LNHNV, CDR2 YYDKDF (reference sequence).

This clonotype was seen repeatedly, ten times or more. This chain connects TRBV20-1 to TRBJ2-1; TRBD2 is a possible D gene (6 bases). V dropped 0 bases and J dropped 7 bases, with 16 bases sitting between them. Per the germline V gene, CDR1 is DFQATT and CDR2 is SNEGSKA (reference sequence). There are 15 residues in the CDR3. The DNA of the CDR3 is TGCAGTGCTAGAGATTGGGGGGAGATTTCAAATGAGCAGTTCTTC. As protein: CSARDWGEISNEQFF.

This clonotype appeared many times. This chain connects TRBV11-2 to TRBJ2-7; D gene uncertain. CDR1 and CDR2 from the germline V gene are SGHAT and FQNNGV. The V end was cut by 0 bases, the J end by 0 bases, with 9 bases between. The CDR3 loop spans 15 amino acids. The CDR3 loop reads CASSLEGPPSYEQYV. The CDR3 DNA is TGTGCCAGCAGCTTAGAAGGCCCGCCCTCCTACGAGCAGTACGTC.

This clonotype came up many times. The V and J genes are TRBV9 and TRBJ2-1; TRBD2 matches at 9 bases. This CDR3 region has 17 residues. V lost 0 bases, J lost 6 bases, and 10 bases stayed unmatched. Per germline, CDR1 SGDLS and CDR2 YYNGEE. The CDR3 loop is CASSVGMREGVGNEQFF. CDR3 DNA: TGTGCCAGCAGCGTAGGCATGCGGGAGGGAGTCGGCAATGAGCAGTTCTTC.

The chain has TRBV18 and TRBJ1-5, with no clear D. Germline V gene data show CDR1 as KGHSH and CDR2 as LQKENI. This CDR3 spans 14 amino acids. V lost 5 bases to trimming and J lost 7 bases, with 15 bases between them. The CDR3 region is CASSIDSREQPQHF. The DNA for the CDR3 is TGTGCCAGCTCAATCGACTCTCGCGAGCAGCCCCAGCATTTT.

The chain is built from TRBV19 and TRBJ2-7; no definite D call. The CDR3 runs 11 residues. V dropped 1 base and J dropped 5 bases, with 3 bases sitting between them. CDR1 is LNHDA and CDR2 is SQIVND in the germline V gene (reference sequence). CDR3 residues: CASSIGHEQYF. In DNA, the CDR3 is TGTGCCAGTAGTATAGGACACGAGCAGTACTTC. The entire variable domain, with the rest obtained from reference TRBV19 and TRBJ2-7, is as follows: DGGITQSPKYLFRKEGQNVTLSCEQNLNHDAMYWYRQDPGQGLRLIYYSQIVNDFQKGDIAEGYSVSREKKESFPLTVTSAQKNPTAFYLCASSIGHEQYFGPGTRLTVT.

This clonotype occurred many times. The V call is TRBV7-2, the J call TRBJ1-1; D gene uncertain. The CDR3 is 15 amino acids. V shed 3 bases and J shed 5 bases, with 16 bases lying between them. Germline CDR1 SGHTA, CDR2 FQGNSA. The CDR3 spells CASSFLTLGGTEAFF. DNA of the CDR3: TGTGCCAGCAGCTTTTTAACCTTGGGAGGGACTGAAGCTTTCTTT.

This clonotype has a count of ten or more. This CDR3 reads CASSYTRWETQYF. In DNA form, the CDR3 reads TGTGCCAGCAGCTACACACGCTGGGAGACCCAGTACTTC. The rearrangement links TRBV11-2 to TRBJ2-5; D remains unclear. Germline loops: CDR1 SGHAT, CDR2 FQNNGV. The CDR3 sequence is 13 residues long. The germline V and J ends were trimmed by 4 bases and 5 bases, with 11 bases remaining between them.

There are many counts of this clonotype. This chain connects TRBV7-9 to TRBJ1-1, with 8 bases matching TRBD1. The CDR3 contains 12 residues. CDR1 SEHNR and CDR2 FQNEAQ come from the germline V gene (reference sequence). V trimming: 7 bases; J trimming: 8 bases; junction bases outside the gene matches: 6. The CDR3 DNA sequence: TGTGCCAGCAATCCAGGGGGCGCGGAAGCTTTCTTT. Translating it yields CASNPGGAEAFF.

This clonotype came up many times. The V gene is TRBV12-3 or TRBV12-4, the J gene TRBJ1-1; no clear D gene. The CDR3 runs to 15 residues. Trimming took off 5 bases at V and 1 base at J, with 14 bases between the two ends. CDR3 nucleotides: TGTGCCAGCAGTCCCTTTTTGCCGGGGAACACTGAAGCTTTCTTT. This translates into CASSPFLPGNTEAFF.

This clonotype has ten or more counts. The gene calls are TRBV2 and TRBJ1-5; 10 bases agree with TRBD1. The germline V gene has CDR1 SNHLY and CDR2 FYNNEI. V was pared by 7 bases and J by 6 bases, with 9 bases of the junction left unmatched. The CDR3 has 15 residues. CDR3 sequence: CASTQGQGTGQPQHF. CDR3 sequence (DNA): TGTGCCAGCACCCAGGGACAGGGGACTGGTCAGCCCCAGCATTTT.

In this sample, this clonotype turned up once. V gene TRBV5-5 combines with J gene TRBJ2-3; D is ambiguous. The CDR3 length is 16 residues. Per the germline V gene, CDR1 is SGHKS and CDR2 is YYEKEE (reference sequence). V was trimmed by 0 bases and J by 7 bases, leaving 18 bases between them. The CDR3 DNA sequence: TGTGCCAGCAGCTTGGCCGATAACCGATTGGCGTATACGCAGTATTTT. Translated, it gives CASSLADNRLAYTQYF.